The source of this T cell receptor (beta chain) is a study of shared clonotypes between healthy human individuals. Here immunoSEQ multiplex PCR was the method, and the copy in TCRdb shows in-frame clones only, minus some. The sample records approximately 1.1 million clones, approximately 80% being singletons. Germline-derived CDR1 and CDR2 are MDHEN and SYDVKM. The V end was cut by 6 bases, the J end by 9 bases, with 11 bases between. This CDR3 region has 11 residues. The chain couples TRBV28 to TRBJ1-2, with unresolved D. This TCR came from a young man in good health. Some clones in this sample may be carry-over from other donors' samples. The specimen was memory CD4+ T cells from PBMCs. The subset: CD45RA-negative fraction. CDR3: CASSLGRSYTF. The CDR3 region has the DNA TGTGCCAGCAGCCTGGGGAGGAGCTACACCTTC.